The clone carrying this T cell receptor beta chain was detected many times. Molecular barcoded adaptors covering alpha/delta and beta/gamma chains were used on roughly 400 ng RNA. TCRdb fed the reads into MiXCR, producing one record per CDR3 protein. In the table there are about 48,000 distinct CDR3 sequences, roughly 20% of which are singletons. This entry comes from a study of read filtering for tumor transcriptome and immune sequencing. Study-level background: Patients were 17 male and around 13 female, mean age approximately 60 years, range about 40 to 85. Whole-transcriptome libraries were prepared after DNase treatment.

The CDR3 is made up of 15 amino acids. Trimming at V came to 5 bases and at J to 6 bases, leaving 14 bases not matched to a gene. Germline CDR1 is DFQATT and CDR2 is SNEGSKA (reference sequence). The specimen sequenced was a population of CD138-negative cells sorted from bone marrow. The rearrangement joins TRBV20-1 to TRBJ2-5; 8 bases align to TRBD2. This TCR came from a donor at least 40 years old with multiple myeloma. The CDR3 DNA sequence: TGCAGTGCTTGTTCCCCTAGCGGGTCCGGGAAGACCCAGTACTTC. As protein: CSACSPSGSGKTQYF.